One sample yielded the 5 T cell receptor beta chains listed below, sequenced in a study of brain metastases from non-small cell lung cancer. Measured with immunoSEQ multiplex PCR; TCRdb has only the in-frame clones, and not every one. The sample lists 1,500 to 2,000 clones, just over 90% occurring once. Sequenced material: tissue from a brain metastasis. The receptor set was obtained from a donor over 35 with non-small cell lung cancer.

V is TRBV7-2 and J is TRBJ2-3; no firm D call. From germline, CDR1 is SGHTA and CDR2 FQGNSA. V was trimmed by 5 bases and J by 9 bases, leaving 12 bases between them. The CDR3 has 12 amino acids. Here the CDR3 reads CASSPSLPTQYF. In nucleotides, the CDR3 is TGTGCCAGCAGCCCTAGTCTCCCCACGCAGTATTTT.

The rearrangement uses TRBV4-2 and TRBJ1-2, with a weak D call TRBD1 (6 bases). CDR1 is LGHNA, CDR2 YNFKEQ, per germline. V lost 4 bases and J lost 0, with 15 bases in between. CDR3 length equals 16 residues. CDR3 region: CASSPLTGNPNYGYTF. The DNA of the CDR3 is TGTGCCAGCAGCCCTTTAACAGGGAACCCTAACTATGGCTACACCTTC.

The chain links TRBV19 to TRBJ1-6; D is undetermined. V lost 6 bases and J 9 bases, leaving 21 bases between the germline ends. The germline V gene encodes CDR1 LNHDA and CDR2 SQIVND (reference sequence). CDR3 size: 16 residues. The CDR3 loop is CASSLSPTLIRSPLHF. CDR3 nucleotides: TGTGCCAGTAGCCTGTCTCCCACCTTGATTCGTTCACCCCTCCACTTT.

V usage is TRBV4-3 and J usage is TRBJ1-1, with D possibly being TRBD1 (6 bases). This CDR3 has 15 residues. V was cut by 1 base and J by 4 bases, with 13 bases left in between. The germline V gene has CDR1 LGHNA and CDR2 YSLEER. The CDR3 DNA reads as TGCGCCAGCAGCCAAGCGGGGGGCCTGGGCACTGAAGCTTTCTTT. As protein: CASSQAGGLGTEAFF.

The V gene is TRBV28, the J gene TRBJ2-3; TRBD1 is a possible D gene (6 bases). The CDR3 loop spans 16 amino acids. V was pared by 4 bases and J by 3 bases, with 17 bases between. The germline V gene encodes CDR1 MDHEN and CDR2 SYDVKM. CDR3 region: CASSSPQGGGTDTQYF. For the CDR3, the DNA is TGTGCCAGCAGTTCTCCACAGGGTGGTGGAACAGATACGCAGTATTTT.